The clone carrying this T cell receptor beta chain has just one count. Its antigen is not identified. One end of the junction does not line up with germline, which may come from a read error. Full-length variable regions came from constant-region reverse primers plus semi-nested Nested Universal Primer A PCR. TCRdb re-analysed the 5' RACE reads in MiXCR, keeping a single row per CDR3 protein. The table has about 32,000 distinct CDR3 sequences, around 22% seen once; the top ten hold roughly 4%. Memory CD4+ T cells were sorted as CD4+CD45RO+CD25- cells. From germline, CDR1 is MNHEY and CDR2 SMNVEV (reference sequence). The CDR3 contains 15 residues. Notes on the study in general: Greatest tumor Treg TCR overlap was with tumor naive CD4+ cells. The larger-cohort validation was restricted to a single TCR beta V-J rearrangement rather than whole repertoires.

The TCR was taken from a female donor with breast cancer. The chain recombines TRBV27 with TRBJ1-6, with D perhaps matching TRBD1 (5 bases). The sample comprised memory CD4+ T cells sorted from blood. Documented subset: memory CD4+ T cells, CD4+CD45RO+CD25-. The CDR3 DNA is TGTGCCAGCAGTTCTCGAGGGGCGGCTAATTCACCCCCCCACTTT. Translated: CASSSRGAANSPPHF.